Included here is one T cell receptor (beta chain) sequence, with context. The cohort comprised adults aged about 18 to 100 years residing in about two dozen US areas. This sample was included in a study of blood T cell repertoires in COVID-19. The germline V gene has CDR1 SGHVS and CDR2 FNYEAQ. This CDR3 spans 16 amino acids. J was trimmed by 3 bases and V by 5 bases; bases with no gene match: 6. Some clones are missing from TCRdb's copy, which holds only in-frame ones; the method was immunoSEQ multiplex PCR. The sample includes hundreds of thousands of clones, 88% of them seen just once. The chain combines TRBV7-6 with TRBJ2-1; the match to TRBD2 covers 11 bases. Material for sequencing was PBMCs or T cells enriched from blood (not recorded which). The origin of this receptor is a woman between 45 and 60 years old who had recovered from COVID-19. DNA for the CDR3: TGTGCCAGCAGCGTTTCCGGGACTAGCGGCTACAATGAGCAGTTCTTC. Protein product: CASSVSGTSGYNEQFF.